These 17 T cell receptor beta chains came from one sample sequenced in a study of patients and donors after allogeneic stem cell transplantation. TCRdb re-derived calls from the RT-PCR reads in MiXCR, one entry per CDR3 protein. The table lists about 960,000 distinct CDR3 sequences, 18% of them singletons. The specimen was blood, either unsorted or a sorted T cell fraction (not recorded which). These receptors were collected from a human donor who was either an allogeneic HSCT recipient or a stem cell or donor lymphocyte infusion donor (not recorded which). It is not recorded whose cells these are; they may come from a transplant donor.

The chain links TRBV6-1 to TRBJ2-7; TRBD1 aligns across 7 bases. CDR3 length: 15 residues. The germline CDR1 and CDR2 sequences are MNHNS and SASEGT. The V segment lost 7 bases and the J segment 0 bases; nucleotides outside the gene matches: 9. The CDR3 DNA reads TGTGCCAGCAATATCGGGACAGCTAACTCCTACGAGCAGTACTTC. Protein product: CASNIGTANSYEQYF.

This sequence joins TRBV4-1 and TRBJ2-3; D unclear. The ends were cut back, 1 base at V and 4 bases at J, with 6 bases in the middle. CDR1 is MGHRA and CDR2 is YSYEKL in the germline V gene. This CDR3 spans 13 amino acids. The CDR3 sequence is CASSQARADTQYF. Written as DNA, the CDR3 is TGCGCCAGCAGCCAAGCTAGGGCAGATACGCAGTATTTT.

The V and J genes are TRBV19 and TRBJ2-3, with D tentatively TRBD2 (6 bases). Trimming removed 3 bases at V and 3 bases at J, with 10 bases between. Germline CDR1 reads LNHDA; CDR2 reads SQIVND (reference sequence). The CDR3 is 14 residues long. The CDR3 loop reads CASSMGGRTDTQYF. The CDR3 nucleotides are TGTGCCAGTAGTATGGGGGGAAGGACAGATACGCAGTATTTT.

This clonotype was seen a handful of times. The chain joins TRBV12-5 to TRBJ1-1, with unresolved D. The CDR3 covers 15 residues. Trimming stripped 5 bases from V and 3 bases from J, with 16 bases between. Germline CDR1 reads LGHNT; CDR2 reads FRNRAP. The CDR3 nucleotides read TGTGCTAGTGGTAGCTCAGGAGGCCGGTACACTGAAGCTTTCTTT. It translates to CASGSSGGRYTEAFF.

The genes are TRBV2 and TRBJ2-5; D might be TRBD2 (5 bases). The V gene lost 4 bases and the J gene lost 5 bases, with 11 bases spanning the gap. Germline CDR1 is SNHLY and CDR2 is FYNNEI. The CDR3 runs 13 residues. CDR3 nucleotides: TGTGCCAGCAGTGCGGCCCCGGGGGAGACCCAGTACTTC. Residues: CASSAAPGETQYF.

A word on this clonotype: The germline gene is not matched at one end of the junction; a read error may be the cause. Here the CDR3 DNA reads TGTGTCAGCTTTGGTAGGGTCCGAACTGAAGCTTTCTTT. Translated, it gives CVSFGRVRTEAFF. The chain employs TRBV12-3 or TRBV12-4 and TRBJ1-1; D remains unclear. This CDR3 contains 13 residues.

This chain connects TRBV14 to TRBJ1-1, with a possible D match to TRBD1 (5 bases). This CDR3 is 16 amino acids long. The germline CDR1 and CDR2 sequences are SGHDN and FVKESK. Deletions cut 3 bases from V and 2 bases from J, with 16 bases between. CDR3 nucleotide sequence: TGTGCCAGCAGCCACGGGGGAACGGTCGGAAACACTGAAGCTTTCTTT. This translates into CASSHGGTVGNTEAFF.

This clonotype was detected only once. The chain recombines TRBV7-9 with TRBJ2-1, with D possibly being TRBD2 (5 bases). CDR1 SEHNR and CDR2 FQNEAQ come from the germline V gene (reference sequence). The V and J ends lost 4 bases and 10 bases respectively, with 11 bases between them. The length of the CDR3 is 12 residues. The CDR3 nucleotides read TGTGCCAGCAGCTGGCTAGCAAAGGAGCAGTTCTTC. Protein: CASSWLAKEQFF. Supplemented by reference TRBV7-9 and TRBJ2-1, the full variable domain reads DTGVSQNPRHKITKRGQNVTFRCDPISEHNRLYWYRQTLGQGPEFLTYFQNEAQLEKSRLLSDRFSAERPKGSFSTLEIQRTEQGDSAMYLCASSWLAKEQFFGPGTRLTVL.

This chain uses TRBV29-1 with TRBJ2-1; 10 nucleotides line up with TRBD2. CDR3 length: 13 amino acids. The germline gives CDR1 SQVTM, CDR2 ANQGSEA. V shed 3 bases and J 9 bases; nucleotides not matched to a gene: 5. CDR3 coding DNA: TGCAGCGTTGATCGAGCGGGAGGGCTTGAGCAGTTCTTC. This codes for CSVDRAGGLEQFF.

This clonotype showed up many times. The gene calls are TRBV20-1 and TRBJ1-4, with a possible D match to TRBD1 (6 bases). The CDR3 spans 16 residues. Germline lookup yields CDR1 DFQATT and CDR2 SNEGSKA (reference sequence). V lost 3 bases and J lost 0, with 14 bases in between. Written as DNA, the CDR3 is TGCAGTGCTAGGCGGGGGGCTCTAGCAACTAATGAAAAACTGTTTTTT. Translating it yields CSARRGALATNEKLFF.

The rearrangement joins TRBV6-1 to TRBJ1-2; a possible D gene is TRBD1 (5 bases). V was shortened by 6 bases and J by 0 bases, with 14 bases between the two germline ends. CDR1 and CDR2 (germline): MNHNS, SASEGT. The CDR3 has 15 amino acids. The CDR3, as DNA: TGTGCCAGCAGCCGTGGACACCGAGCTAACTATGGCTACACCTTC. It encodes CASSRGHRANYGYTF.

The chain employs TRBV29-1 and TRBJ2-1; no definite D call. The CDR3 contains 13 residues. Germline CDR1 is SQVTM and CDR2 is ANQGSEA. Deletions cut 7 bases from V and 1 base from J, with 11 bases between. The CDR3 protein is CSAEVGSYNEQFF. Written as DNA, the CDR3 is TGCAGCGCCGAAGTGGGGTCCTACAATGAGCAGTTCTTC.

CDR3 coding DNA: TGTGCCACCAGCAGAGATGGGCGACAGGGGCTCTACGAGCAGTACTTC. As protein: CATSRDGRQGLYEQYF. The chain combines TRBV15 with TRBJ2-7; 8 positions match TRBD1. The ends lost 0 bases at V and 3 bases at J; junction bases unmatched: 7. This CDR3 region has 16 residues. Germline V gives CDR1 LNHNV, CDR2 YYDKDF (reference sequence).

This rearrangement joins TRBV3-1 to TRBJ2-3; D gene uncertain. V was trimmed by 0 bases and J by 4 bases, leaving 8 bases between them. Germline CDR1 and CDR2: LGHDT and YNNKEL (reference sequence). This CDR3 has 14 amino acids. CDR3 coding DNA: TGTGCCAGCAGCCAAGATCGAGTGTCAGATACGCAGTATTTT. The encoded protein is CASSQDRVSDTQYF.

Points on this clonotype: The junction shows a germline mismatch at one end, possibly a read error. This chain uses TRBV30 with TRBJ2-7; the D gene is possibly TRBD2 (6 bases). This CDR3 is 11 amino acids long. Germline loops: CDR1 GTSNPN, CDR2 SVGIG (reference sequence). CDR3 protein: CASGVSTSLSF. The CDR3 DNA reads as TGTGCCTCGGGGGTAAGCACTAGCCTTTCCTTC.

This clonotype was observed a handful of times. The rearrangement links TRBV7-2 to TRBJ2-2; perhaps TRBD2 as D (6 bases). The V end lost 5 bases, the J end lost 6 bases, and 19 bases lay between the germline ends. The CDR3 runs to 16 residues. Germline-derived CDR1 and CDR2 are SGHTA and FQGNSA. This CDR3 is CASSLTLALLAGELFF. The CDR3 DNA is TGTGCCAGCAGCCTTACACTAGCCCTTCTAGCCGGGGAGCTGTTTTTT.

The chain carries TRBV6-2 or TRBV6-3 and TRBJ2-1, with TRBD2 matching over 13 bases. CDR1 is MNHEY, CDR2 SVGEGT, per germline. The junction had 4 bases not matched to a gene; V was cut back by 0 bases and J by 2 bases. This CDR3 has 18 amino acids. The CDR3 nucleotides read TGTGCCAGCAGTTACTCCATCGGGACTAGCGGGACCTACAATGAGCAGTTCTTC. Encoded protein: CASSYSIGTSGTYNEQFF.